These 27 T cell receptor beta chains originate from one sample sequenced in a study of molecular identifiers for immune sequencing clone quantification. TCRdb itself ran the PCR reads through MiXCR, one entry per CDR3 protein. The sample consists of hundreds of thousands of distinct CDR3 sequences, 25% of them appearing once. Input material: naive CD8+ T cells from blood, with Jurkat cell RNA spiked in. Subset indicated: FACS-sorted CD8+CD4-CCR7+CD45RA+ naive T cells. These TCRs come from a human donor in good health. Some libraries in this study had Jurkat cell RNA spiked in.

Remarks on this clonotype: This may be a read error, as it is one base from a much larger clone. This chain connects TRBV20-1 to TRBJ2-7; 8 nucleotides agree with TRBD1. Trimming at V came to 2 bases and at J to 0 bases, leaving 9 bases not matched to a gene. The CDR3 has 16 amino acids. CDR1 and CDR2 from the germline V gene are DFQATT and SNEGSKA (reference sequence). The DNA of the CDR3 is TGCAGTGCTAGAAAACTCGGACAGGGACGCTCCTACGAGCAGTACTTC. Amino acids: CSARKLGQGRSYEQYF.

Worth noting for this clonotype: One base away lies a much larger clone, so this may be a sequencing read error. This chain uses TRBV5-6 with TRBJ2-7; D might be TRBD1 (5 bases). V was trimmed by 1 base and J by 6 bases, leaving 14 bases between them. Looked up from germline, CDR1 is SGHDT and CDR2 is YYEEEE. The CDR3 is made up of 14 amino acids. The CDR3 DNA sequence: TGTGCCAGCAGCTTGTCCCCGGCCAGGGCCGAGCAGTACTTC. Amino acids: CASSLSPARAEQYF.

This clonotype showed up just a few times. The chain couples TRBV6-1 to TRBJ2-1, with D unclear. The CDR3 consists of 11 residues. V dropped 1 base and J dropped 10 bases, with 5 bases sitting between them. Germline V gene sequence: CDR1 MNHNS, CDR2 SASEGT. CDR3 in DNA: TGTGCCAGCAGTGAAGTCGGGGAGCAGTTCTTC. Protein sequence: CASSEVGEQFF.

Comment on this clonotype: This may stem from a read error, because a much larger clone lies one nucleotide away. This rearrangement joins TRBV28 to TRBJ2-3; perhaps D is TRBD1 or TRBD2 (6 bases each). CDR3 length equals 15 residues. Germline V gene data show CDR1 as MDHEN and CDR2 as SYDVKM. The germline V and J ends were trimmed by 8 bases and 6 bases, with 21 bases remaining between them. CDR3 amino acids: CASRPGNRDSDTQYF. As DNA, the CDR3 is TGTGCCAGCCGCCCCGGGAACAGGGACTCGGATACGCAGTATTTT.

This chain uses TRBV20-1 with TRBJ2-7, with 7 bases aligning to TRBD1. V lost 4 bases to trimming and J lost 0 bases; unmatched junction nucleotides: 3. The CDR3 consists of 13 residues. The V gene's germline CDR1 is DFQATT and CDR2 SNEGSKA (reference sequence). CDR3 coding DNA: TGCAGTGCTATAGACAGGGACTCCTACGAGCAGTACTTC. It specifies CSAIDRDSYEQYF.

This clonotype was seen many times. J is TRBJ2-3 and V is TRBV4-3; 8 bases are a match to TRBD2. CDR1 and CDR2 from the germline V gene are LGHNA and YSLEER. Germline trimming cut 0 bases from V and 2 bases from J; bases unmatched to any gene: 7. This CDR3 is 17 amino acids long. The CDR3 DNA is TGCGCCAGCAGCCAAGATTGGGCTAGCGGGTACACAGATACGCAGTATTTT. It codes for CASSQDWASGYTDTQYF.

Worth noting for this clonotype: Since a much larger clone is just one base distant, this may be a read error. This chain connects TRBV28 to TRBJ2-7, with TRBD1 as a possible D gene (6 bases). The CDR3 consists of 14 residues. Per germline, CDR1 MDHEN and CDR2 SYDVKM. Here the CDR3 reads CTSRRPGQPFEQYF. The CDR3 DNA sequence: TGTACCAGCAGGCGACCGGGACAACCTTTTGAGCAGTACTTC.

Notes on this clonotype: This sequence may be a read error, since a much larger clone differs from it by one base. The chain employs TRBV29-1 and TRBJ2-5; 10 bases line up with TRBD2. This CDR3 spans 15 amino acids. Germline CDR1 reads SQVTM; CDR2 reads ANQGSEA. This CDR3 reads CSVKKGLAYQEPQYF. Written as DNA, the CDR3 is TGCAGCGTAAAAAAGGGACTAGCGTATCAAGAGCCCCAGTACTTC.

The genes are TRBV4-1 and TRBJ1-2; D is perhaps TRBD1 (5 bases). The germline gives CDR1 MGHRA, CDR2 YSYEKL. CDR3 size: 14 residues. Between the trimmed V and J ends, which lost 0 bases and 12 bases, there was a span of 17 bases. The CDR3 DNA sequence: TGCGCCAGCAGCCAAGATCAGGGCATCACGGACGACACCTTC. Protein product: CASSQDQGITDDTF.

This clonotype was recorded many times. The CDR3 spells CASSQDGLEDYPTREQYF. In nucleotides, the CDR3 is TGCGCCAGCAGCCAAGACGGATTGGAGGACTATCCTACGAGAGAGCAGTACTTC. This chain uses TRBV4-1 with TRBJ2-7, with a possible D match to TRBD2 (6 bases). Germline CDR1 is MGHRA and CDR2 is YSYEKL. V lost 0 bases and J 7 bases, leaving 25 bases between the germline ends. This CDR3 is built from 18 residues.

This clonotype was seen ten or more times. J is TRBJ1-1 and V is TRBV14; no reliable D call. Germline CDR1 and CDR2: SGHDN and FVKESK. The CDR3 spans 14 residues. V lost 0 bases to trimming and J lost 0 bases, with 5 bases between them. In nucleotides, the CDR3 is TGTGCCAGCAGCCAAGACAATATGAACACTGAAGCTTTCTTT. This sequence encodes CASSQDNMNTEAFF.

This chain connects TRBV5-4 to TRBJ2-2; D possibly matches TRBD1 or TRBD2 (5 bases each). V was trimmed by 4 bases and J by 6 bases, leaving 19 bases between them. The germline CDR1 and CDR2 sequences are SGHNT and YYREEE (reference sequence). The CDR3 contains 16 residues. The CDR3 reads CASSGGWQVVPGELFF. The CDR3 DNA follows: TGTGCCAGCAGCGGGGGATGGCAGGTGGTACCCGGGGAGCTGTTTTTT.

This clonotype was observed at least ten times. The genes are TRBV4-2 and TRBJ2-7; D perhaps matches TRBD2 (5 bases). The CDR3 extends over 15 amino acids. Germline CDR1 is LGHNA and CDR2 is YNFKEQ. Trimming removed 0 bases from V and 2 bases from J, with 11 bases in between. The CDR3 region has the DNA TGTGCCAGCAGCCAAGAAAGTGACTACCCCTACGAGCAGTACTTC. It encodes CASSQESDYPYEQYF.

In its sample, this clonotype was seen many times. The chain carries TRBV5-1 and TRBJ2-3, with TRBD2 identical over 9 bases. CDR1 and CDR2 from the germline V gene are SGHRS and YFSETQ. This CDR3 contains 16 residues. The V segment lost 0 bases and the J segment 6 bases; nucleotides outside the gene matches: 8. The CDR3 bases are TGCGCCAGCAGCTTGGGGGCAGCGGGAGGATCCGATACGCAGTATTTT. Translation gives CASSLGAAGGSDTQYF.

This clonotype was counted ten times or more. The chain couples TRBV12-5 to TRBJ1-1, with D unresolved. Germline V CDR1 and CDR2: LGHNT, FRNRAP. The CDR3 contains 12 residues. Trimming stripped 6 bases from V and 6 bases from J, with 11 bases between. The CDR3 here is CASGPSASEAFF. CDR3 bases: TGTGCTAGTGGCCCCTCAGCGTCTGAAGCTTTCTTT.

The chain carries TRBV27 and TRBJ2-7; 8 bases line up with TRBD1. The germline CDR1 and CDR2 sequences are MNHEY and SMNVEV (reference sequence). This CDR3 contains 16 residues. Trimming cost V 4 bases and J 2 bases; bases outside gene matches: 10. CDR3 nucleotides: TGTGCCAGCAGTTCGACAGGGGCTGATTGGGCCTACGAGCAGTACTTC. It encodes CASSSTGADWAYEQYF.

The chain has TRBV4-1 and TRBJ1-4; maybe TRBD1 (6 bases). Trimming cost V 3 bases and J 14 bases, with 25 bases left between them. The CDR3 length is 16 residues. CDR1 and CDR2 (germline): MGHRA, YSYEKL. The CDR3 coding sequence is TGCGCCAGCAGCCATAGAAACAGGGCCCCGGCCGCCACCCTGTTTTTT. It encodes CASSHRNRAPAATLFF.

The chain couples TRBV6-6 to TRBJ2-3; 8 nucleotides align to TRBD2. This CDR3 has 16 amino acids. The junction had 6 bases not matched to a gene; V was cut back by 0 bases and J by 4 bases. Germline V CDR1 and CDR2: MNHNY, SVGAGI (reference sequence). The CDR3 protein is CASSYSGLVGSDTQYF. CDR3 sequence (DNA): TGTGCCAGCAGTTACTCGGGACTAGTGGGCTCAGATACGCAGTATTTT.

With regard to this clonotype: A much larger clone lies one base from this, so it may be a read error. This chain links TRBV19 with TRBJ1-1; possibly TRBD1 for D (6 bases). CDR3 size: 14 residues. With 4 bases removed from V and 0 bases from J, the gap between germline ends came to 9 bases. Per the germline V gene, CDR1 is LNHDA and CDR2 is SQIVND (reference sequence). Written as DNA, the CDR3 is TGTGCCAGTAGTAGGGGACAACTGAACACTGAAGCTTTCTTT. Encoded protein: CASSRGQLNTEAFF.

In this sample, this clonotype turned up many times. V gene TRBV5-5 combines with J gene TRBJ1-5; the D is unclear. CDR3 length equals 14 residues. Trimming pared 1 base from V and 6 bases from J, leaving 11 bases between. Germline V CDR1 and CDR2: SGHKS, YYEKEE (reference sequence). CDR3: CASSLTVLGQPQHF. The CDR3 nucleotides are TGTGCCAGCAGCTTGACCGTCCTAGGTCAGCCCCAGCATTTT. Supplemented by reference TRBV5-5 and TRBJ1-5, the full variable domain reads DAGVTQSPTHLIKTRGQQVTLRCSPISGHKSVSWYQQVLGQGPQFIFQYYEKEERGRGNFPDRFSARQFPNYSSELNVNALLLGDSALYLCASSLTVLGQPQHFGDGTRLSIL.

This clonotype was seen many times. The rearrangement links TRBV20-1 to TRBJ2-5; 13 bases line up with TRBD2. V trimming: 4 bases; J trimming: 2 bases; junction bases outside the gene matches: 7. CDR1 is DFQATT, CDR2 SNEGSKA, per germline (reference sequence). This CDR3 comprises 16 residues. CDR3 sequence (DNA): TGCAGTGCTACTAGTGGGACTAGCGGGGTACAAGAGACCCAGTACTTC. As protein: CSATSGTSGVQETQYF.

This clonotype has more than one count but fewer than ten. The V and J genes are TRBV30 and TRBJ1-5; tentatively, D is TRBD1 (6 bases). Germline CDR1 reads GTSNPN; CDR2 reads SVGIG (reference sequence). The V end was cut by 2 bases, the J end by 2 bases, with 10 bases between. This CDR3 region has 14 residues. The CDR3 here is CAWSSGVGNQPQHF. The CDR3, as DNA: TGTGCCTGGAGTTCAGGGGTGGGCAATCAGCCCCAGCATTTT.

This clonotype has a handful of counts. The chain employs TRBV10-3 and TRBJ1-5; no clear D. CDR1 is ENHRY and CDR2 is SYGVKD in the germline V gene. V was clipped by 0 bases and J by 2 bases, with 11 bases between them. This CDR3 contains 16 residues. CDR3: CAISESSTMGNQPQHF. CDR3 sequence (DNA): TGTGCCATCAGTGAGTCGAGCACGATGGGCAATCAGCCCCAGCATTTT.

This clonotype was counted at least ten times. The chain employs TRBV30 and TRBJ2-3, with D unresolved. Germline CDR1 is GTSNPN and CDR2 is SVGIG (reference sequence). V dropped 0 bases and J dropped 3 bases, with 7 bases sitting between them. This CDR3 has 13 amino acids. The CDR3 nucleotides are TGTGCCTGGAGTGTTGGGCGTACAGATACGCAGTATTTT. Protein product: CAWSVGRTDTQYF.

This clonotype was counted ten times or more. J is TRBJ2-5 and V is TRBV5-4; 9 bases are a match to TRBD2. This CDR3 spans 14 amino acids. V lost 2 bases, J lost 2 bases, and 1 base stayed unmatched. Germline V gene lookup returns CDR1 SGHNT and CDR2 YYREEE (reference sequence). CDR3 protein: CASSFSGSQETQYF. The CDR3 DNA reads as TGTGCCAGCAGCTTTAGCGGGAGTCAAGAGACCCAGTACTTC. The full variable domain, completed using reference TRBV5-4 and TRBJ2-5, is ETGVTQSPTHLIKTRGQQVTLRCSSQSGHNTVSWYQQALGQGPQFIFQYYREEENGRGNFPPRFSGLQFPNYSSELNVNALELDDSALYLCASSFSGSQETQYFGPGTRLLVL.

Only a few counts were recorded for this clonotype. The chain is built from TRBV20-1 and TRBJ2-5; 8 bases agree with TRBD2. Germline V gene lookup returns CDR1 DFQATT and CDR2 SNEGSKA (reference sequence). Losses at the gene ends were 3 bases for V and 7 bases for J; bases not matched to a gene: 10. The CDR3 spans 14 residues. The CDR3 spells CSASTAGGPRTQYF. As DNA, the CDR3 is TGCAGTGCTAGTACGGCGGGAGGCCCAAGGACCCAGTACTTC.

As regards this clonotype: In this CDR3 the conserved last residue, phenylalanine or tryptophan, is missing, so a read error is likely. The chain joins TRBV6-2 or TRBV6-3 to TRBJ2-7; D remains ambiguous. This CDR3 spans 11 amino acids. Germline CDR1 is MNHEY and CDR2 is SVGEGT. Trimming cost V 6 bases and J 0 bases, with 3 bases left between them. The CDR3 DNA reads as TGTGCCAGCAGAAGCTCCTACGAGCAGTACATC. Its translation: CASRSSYEQYI.